This T cell receptor (beta chain) is drawn from a study of blood T cell repertoires in COVID-19. CDR1 SEHNR and CDR2 FQNEAQ come from the germline V gene (reference sequence). The V end was cut by 0 bases, the J end by 4 bases, with 3 bases between. There are 12 residues in the CDR3. Measured with immunoSEQ multiplex PCR; TCRdb has only the in-frame clones, and not every one. The data show 300,000 to 400,000 clones, about 87% seen once. The sequenced sample consisted of peripheral blood. This chain links TRBV7-9 with TRBJ1-2; D call uncertain. This receptor was identified in a young woman with COVID-19, enrolled during active disease. The CDR3 spells CASSLASYGYTF. For the CDR3, the DNA is TGTGCCAGCAGCTTAGCCTCCTATGGCTACACCTTC.